The following is a T cell receptor (beta chain) sequence with its context. The data originate from a study of blood T cell repertoires in COVID-19. Study information: The origin of the acute and convalescent COVID-19 samples was the United States, Italy and Spain. T cells, B-cell-depleted T cells, or PBMCs supplied cDNA or gDNA.

Authors' methods: Estimates of nucleated cell counts were drawn from the amplification of reference gene primers. Assay: immunoSEQ multiplex PCR; the TCRdb copy retains only in-frame clones and omits some. V, J and clone size reflect that table, while D and trimming were determined from the DNA. This table has tens of thousands of clones, 86% appearing once. Germline CDR1 and CDR2: SGHVS and FNYEAQ. The CDR3 runs 17 residues. V gave up 5 bases and J gave up 5 bases, with 19 bases separating them. The chain combines TRBV7-6 with TRBJ1-6; D is uncertain. Material for sequencing was peripheral blood. This sequence was found in a man aged 50 or older with active COVID-19. Here the CDR3 DNA reads TGTGCCAGCAGCCTCGGGAGAGTGGGGAACAATAATTCACCCCTCCACTTT. This translates into CASSLGRVGNNNSPLHF. Looking up the rest from reference TRBV7-6 and TRBJ1-6 gives the full variable domain: GAGVSQSPRYKVTKRGQDVALRCDPISGHVSLYWYRQALGQGPEFLTYFNYEAQQDKSGLPNDRFSAERPEGSISTLTIQRTEQRDSAMYRCASSLGRVGNNNSPLHFGNGTRLTVT.